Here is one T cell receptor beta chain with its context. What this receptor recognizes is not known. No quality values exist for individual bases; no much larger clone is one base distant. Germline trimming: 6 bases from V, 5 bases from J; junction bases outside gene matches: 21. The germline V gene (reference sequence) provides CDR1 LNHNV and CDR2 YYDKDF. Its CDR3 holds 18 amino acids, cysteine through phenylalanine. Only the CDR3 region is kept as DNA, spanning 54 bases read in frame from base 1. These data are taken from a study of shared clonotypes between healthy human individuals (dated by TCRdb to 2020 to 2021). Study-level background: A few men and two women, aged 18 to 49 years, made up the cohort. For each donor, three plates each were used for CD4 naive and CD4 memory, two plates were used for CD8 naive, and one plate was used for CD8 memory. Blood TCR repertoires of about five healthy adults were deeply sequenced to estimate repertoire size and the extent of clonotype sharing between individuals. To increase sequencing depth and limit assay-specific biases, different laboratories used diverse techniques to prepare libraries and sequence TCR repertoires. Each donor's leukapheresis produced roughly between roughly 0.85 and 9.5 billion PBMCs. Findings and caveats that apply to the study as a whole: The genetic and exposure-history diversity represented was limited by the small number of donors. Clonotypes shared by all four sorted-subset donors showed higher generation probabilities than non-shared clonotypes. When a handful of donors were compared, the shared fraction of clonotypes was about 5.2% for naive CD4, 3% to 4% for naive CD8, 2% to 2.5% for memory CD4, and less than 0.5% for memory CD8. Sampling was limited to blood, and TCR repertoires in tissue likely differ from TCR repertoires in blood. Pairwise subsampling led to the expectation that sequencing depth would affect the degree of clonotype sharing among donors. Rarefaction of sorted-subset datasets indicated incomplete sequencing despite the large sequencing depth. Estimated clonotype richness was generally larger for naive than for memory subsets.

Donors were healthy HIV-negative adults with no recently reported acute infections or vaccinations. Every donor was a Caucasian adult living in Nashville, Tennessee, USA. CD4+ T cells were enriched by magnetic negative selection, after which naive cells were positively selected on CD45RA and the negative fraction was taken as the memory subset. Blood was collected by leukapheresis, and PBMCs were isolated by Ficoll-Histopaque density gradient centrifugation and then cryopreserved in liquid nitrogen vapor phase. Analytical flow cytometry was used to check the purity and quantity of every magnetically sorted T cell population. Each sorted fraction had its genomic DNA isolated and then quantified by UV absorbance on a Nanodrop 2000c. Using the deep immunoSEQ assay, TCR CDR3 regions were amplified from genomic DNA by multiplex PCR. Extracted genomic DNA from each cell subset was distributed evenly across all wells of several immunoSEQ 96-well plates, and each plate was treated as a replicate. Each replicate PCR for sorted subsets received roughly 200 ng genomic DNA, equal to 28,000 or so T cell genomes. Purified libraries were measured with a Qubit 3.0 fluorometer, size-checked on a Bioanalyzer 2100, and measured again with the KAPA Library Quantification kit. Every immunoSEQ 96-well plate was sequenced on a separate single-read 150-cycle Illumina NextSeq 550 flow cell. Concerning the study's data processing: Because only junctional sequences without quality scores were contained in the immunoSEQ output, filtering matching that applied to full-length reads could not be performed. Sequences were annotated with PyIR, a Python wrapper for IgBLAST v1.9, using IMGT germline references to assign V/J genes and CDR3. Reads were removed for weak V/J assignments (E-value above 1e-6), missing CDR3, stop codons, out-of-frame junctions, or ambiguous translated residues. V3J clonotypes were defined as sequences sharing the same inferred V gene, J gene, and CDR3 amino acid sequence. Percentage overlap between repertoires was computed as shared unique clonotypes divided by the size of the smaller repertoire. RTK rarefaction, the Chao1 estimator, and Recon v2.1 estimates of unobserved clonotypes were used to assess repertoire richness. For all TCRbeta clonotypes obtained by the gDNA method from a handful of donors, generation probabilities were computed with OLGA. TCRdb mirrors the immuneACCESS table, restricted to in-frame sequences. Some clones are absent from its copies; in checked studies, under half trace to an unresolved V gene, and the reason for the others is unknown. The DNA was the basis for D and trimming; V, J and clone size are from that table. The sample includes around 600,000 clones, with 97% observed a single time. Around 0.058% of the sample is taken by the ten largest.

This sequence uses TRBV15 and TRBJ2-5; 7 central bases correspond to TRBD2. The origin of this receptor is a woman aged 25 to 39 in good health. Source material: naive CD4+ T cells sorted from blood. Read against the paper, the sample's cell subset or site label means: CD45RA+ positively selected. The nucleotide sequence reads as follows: TGTGCCACCAGTATATACGCTCTAGCGGACCTCATGGGGGAGACCCAGTACTTC. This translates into CATSIYALADLMGETQYF.